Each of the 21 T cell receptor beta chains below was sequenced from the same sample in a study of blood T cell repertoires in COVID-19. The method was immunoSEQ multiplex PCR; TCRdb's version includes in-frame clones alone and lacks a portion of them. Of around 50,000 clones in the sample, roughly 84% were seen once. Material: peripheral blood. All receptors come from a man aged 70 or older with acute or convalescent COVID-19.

CDR3 amino acids: CASSLGPGELFF. In DNA, the CDR3 is TGTGCCAGCAGCCTGGGCCCCGGGGAGCTGTTTTTT. The chain combines TRBV3-1 (or the pseudogene TRBV3-2) with TRBJ2-2; D call uncertain. The CDR3 length is 12 residues. With 4 bases removed from V and 6 bases from J, the gap between germline ends came to 6 bases. Germline CDR1 is LGHDT and CDR2 is YNNKEL (reference sequence).

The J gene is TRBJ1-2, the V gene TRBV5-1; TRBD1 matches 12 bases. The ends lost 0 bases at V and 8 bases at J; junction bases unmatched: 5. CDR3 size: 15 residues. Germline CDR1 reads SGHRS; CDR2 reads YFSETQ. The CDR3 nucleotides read TGCGCCAGCAGCTTGGAGGGACAGGGGGCTAGAGGCTACACCTTC. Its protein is CASSLEGQGARGYTF. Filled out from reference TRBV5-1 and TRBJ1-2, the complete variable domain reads KAGVTQTPRYLIKTRGQQVTLSCSPISGHRSVSWYQQTPGQGLQFLFEYFSETQRNKGNFPGRFSGRQFSNSRSEMNVSTLELGDSALYLCASSLEGQGARGYTFGSGTRLTVV.

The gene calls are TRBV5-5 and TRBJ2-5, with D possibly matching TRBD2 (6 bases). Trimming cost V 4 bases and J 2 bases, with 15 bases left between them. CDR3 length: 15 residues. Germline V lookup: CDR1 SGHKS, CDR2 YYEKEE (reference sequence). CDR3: CASSDPWAGQETQYF. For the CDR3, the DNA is TGTGCCAGCAGCGACCCATGGGCGGGACAAGAGACCCAGTACTTC.

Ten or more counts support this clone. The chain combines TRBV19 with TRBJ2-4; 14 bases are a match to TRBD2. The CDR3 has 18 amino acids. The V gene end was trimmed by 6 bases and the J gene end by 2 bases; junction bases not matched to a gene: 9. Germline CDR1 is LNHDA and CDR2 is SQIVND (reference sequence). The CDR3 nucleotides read TGTGCCAGTAGCCGGGGACTAGCGGGAGTACTAACCAAAAACATTCAGTACTTC. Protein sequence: CASSRGLAGVLTKNIQYF.

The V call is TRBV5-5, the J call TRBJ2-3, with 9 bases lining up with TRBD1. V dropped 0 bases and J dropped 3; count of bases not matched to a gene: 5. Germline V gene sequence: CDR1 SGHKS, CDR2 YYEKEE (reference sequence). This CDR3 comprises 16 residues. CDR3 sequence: CASSLAGDRVTDTQYF. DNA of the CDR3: TGTGCCAGCAGCTTGGCCGGGGACAGGGTAACAGATACGCAGTATTTT.

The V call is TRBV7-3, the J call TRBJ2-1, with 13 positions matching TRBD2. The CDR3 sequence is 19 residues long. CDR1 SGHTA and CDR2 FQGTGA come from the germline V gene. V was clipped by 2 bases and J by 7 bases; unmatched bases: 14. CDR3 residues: CASSLAPPGLAGVGNEQFF. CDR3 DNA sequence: TGTGCCAGCAGCTTAGCCCCCCCCGGACTAGCGGGAGTGGGGAATGAGCAGTTCTTC. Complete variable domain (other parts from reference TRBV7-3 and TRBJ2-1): GAGVSQTPSNKVTEKGKYVELRCDPISGHTALYWYRQSLGQGPEFLIYFQGTGAADDSGLPNDRFFAVRPEGSVSTLKIQRTERGDSAVYLCASSLAPPGLAGVGNEQFFGPGTRLTVL.

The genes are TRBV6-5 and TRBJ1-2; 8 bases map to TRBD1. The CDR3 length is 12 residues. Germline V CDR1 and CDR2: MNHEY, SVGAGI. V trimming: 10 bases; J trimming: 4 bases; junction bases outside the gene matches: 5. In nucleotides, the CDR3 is TGTGCCACACGGGACAGGAGCTATGGCTACACCTTC. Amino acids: CATRDRSYGYTF.

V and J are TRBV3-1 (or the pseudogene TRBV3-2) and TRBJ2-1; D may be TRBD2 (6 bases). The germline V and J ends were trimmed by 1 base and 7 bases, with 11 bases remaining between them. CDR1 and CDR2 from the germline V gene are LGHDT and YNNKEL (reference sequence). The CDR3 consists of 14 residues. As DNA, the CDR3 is TGTGCCAGCAGCCAAGTTAGGGCGGGGAATGAGCAGTTCTTC. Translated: CASSQVRAGNEQFF.

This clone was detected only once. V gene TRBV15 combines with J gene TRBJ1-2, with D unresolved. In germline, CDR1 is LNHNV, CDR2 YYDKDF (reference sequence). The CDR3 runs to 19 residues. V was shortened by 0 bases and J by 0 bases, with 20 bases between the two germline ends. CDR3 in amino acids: CATSRDSYRLTITNYGYTF. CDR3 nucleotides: TGTGCCACCAGCAGAGATAGTTACCGCCTTACCATAACTAACTATGGCTACACCTTC. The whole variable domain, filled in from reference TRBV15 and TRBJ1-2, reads DAMVIQNPRYQVTQFGKPVTLSCSQTLNHNVMYWYQQKSSQAPKLLFHYYDKDFNNEADTPDNFQSRRPNTSFCFLDIRSPGLGDTAMYLCATSRDSYRLTITNYGYTFGSGTRLTVV.

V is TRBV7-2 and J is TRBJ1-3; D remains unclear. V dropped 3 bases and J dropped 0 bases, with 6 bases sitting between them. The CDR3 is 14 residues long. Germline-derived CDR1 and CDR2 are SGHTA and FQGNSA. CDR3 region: CASSLTSSGNTIYF. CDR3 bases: TGTGCCAGCAGCTTGACTAGCTCTGGAAACACCATATATTTT.

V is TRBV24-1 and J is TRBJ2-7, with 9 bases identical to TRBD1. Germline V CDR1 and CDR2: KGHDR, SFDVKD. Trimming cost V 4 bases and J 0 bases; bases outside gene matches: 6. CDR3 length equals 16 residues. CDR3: CATSDPNRGHSYEQYF. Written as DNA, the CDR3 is TGTGCCACCAGTGACCCGAACAGGGGGCACTCCTACGAGCAGTACTTC.

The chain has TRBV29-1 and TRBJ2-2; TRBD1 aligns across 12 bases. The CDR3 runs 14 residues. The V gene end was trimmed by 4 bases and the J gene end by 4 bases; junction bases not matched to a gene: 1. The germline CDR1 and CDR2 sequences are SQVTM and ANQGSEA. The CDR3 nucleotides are TGCAGCGTTGGGGACAGGGGGCCCACCGGGGAGCTGTTTTTT. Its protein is CSVGDRGPTGELFF.

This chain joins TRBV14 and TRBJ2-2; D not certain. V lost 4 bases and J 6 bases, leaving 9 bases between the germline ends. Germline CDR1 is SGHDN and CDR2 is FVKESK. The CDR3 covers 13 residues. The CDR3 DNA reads TGTGCCAGCAGCCCGTCGCAGGCCGGGGAGCTGTTTTTT. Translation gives CASSPSQAGELFF. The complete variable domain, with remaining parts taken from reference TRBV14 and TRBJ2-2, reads EAGVTQFPSHSVIEKGQTVTLRCDPISGHDNLYWYRRVMGKEIKFLLHFVKESKQDESGMPNNRFLAERTGGTYSTLKVQPAELEDSGVYFCASSPSQAGELFFGEGSRLTVL.

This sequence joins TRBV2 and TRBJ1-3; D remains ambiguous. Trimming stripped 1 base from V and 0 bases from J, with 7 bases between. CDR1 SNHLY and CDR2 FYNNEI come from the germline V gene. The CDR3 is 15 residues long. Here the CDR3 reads CASSEEHNSGNTIYF. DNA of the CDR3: TGTGCCAGCAGTGAAGAACACAACTCTGGAAACACCATATATTTT. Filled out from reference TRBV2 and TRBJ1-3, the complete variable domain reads EPEVTQTPSHQVTQMGQEVILRCVPISNHLYFYWYRQILGQKVEFLVSFYNNEISEKSEIFDDQFSVERPDGSNFTLKIRSTKLEDSAMYFCASSEEHNSGNTIYFGEGSWLTVV.

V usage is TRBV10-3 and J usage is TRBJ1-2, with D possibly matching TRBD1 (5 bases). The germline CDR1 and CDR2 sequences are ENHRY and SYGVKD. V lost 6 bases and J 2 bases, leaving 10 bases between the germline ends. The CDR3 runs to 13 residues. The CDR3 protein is CAISGGRNYGYTF. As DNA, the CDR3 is TGTGCCATCAGCGGGGGGAGGAACTATGGCTACACCTTC.

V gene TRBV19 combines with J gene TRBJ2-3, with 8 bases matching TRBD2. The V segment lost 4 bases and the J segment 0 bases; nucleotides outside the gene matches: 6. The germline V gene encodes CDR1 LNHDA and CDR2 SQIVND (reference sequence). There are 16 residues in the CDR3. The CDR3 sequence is CASSNPSGPSTDTQYF. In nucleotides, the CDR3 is TGTGCCAGTAGTAATCCTAGCGGGCCTAGCACAGATACGCAGTATTTT. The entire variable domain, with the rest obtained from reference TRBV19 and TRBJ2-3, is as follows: DGGITQSPKYLFRKEGQNVTLSCEQNLNHDAMYWYRQDPGQGLRLIYYSQIVNDFQKGDIAEGYSVSREKKESFPLTVTSAQKNPTAFYLCASSNPSGPSTDTQYFGPGTRLTVL.

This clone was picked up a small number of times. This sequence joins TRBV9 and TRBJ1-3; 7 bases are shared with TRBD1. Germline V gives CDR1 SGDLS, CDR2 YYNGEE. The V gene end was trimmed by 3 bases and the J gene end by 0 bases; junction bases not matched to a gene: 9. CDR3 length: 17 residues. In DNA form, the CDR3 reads TGTGCCAGCAGCGAAAGAGGGGGCGCTTACTCTGGAAACACCATATATTTT. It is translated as CASSERGGAYSGNTIYF. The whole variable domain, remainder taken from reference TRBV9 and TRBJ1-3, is DSGVTQTPKHLITATGQRVTLRCSPRSGDLSVYWYQQSLDQGLQFLIQYYNGEERAKGNILERFSAQQFPDLHSELNLSSLELGDSALYFCASSERGGAYSGNTIYFGEGSWLTVV.

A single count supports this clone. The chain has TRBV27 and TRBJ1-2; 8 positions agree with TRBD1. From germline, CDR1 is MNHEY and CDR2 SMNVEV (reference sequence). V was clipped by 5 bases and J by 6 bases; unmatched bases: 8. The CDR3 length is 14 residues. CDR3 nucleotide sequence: TGTGCCAGCAGTACCCGGACAGGGAATGATGGCTACACCTTC. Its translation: CASSTRTGNDGYTF.

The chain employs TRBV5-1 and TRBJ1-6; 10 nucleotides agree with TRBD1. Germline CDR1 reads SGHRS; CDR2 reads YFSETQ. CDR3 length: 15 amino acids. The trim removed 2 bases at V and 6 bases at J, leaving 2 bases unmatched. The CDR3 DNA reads TGCGCCAGCAGCTTATGGACAGGGGGTAATTCACCCCTCCACTTT. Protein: CASSLWTGGNSPLHF.

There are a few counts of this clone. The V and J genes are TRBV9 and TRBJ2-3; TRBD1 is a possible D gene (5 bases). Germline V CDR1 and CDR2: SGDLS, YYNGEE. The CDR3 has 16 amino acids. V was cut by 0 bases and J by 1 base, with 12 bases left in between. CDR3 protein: CASSVVGEGGTDTQYF. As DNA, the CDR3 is TGTGCCAGCAGCGTAGTAGGGGAAGGGGGCACAGATACGCAGTATTTT.

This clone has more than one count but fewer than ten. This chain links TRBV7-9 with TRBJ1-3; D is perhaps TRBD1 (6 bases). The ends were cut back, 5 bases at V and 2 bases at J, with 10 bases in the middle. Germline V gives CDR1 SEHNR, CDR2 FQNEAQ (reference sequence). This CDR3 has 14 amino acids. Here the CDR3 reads CASSVYRAGNTIYF. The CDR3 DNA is TGTGCCAGCAGCGTCTACAGGGCTGGAAACACCATATATTTT.